These 30 T cell receptor beta chains were all obtained from the same sample, sequenced in a study of blood T cell repertoires in COVID-19. Here immunoSEQ multiplex PCR was the method, and the copy in TCRdb shows in-frame clones only, minus some. Of tens of thousands of clones in the sample, roughly nine tenths were seen once. Sequencing was done on a sample of peripheral blood. Every receptor here comes from a man at least 80 years old in a cohort sampled during active COVID-19.

The gene calls are TRBV4-2 and TRBJ2-7; 8 bases are shared with TRBD2. The CDR3 is 17 residues long. Germline values: CDR1 LGHNA, CDR2 YNFKEQ. Unmatched junction bases numbered 10, after V lost 0 bases and J lost 3 bases. The CDR3 loop is CASSQDSPGGSDYEQYF. The CDR3 DNA is TGTGCCAGCAGCCAAGATTCCCCGGGGGGGTCAGACTACGAGCAGTACTTC.

The gene calls are TRBV7-5 and TRBJ2-3; TRBD2, the table's D call, was not compared with the DNA. TRBV7-5 is labeled a pseudogene. This CDR3 has 15 amino acids. CDR3 residues: CVRSSQGLACDTQYF. The CDR3 DNA reads TGTGTCAGAAGCTCCCAAGGACTAGCGTGTGATACGCAGTATTTT.

The count of this clone is one. This chain uses TRBV5-4 with TRBJ2-2; 11 bases align to TRBD2. The CDR3 runs to 17 residues. With 3 bases clipped from V and 6 bases from J, the junction kept 10 bases outside the gene matches. Germline V gene lookup returns CDR1 SGHNT and CDR2 YYREEE (reference sequence). CDR3 in amino acids: CASSSPGTSGKAGELFF. The CDR3 DNA is TGTGCCAGCAGCTCCCCCGGGACTAGCGGTAAGGCCGGGGAGCTGTTTTTT.

The gene calls are TRBV6-1 and TRBJ2-7; no clear D gene. The CDR3 spans 13 residues. The V gene's germline CDR1 is MNHNS and CDR2 SASEGT. Trimming removed 1 base at V and 1 base at J, with 5 bases between. In DNA form, the CDR3 reads TGTGCCAGCAGTGAAGTTTATTCCTACGAGCAGTACGTC. This gives the protein CASSEVYSYEQYV.

The chain is built from TRBV18 and TRBJ2-7, with no clear D. The CDR3 is made up of 13 amino acids. Germline V gene data show CDR1 as KGHSH and CDR2 as LQKENI. Trimming removed 2 bases from V and 0 bases from J, with 5 bases in between. The CDR3 region has the DNA TGTGCCAGCTCACCAACTTCCTCCTACGAGCAGTACGTC. It codes for CASSPTSSYEQYV.

Concerning this clone itself: An end of the junction differs from the germline gene, which may be a read error. V usage is TRBV5-1 and J usage is TRBJ1-3; D gene uncertain. Germline lookup yields CDR1 SGHRS and CDR2 YFSETQ. The CDR3 is 16 amino acids. The CDR3 is CASSLEPGSPGSTIYF. CDR3 coding DNA: TGCGCCAGCAGCTTGGAGCCAGGAAGCCCTGGAAGCACCATATATTTT.

The J gene is TRBJ2-5, the V gene TRBV19; possibly TRBD2 for D (6 bases). The V and J ends lost 1 base and 7 bases respectively, with 10 bases between them. The CDR3 length is 13 residues. The V gene's germline CDR1 is LNHDA and CDR2 SQIVND (reference sequence). CDR3 sequence reads: CASSIALRGTQYF. Here the CDR3 DNA reads TGTGCCAGTAGTATAGCCCTGCGGGGGACCCAGTACTTC.

V and J are TRBV5-5 and TRBJ2-5; D is perhaps TRBD2 (5 bases). The CDR3 is made up of 13 amino acids. V gave up 0 bases and J gave up 5 bases, with 8 bases separating them. From germline, CDR1 is SGHKS and CDR2 YYEKEE (reference sequence). CDR3 protein: CASSLERGETQYF. CDR3 sequence (DNA): TGTGCCAGCAGCTTGGAACGGGGTGAGACCCAGTACTTC.

The chain carries TRBV6-2 or TRBV6-3 and TRBJ2-7, with TRBD2 matching 12 bases. There are 16 residues in the CDR3. V trimming: 0 bases; J trimming: 4 bases; junction bases outside the gene matches: 4. Per germline, CDR1 MNHEY and CDR2 SVGEGT. The CDR3 DNA follows: TGTGCCAGCAGTTACTCCCGACTAGCGGGGGAGTACGAGCAGTACTTC. This codes for CASSYSRLAGEYEQYF.

This clone was seen a few times. J is TRBJ2-7 and V is TRBV5-6, with 11 bases that match TRBD1. J gave up 5 bases and V 3 bases, and 4 bases lay outside the gene matches. In germline, CDR1 is SGHDT, CDR2 YYEEEE. The CDR3 totals 14 residues. Written as DNA, the CDR3 is TGTGCCAGCAGCTGGGGGACAGGGGGACACGAGCAGTACTTC. Translated: CASSWGTGGHEQYF.

This rearrangement joins TRBV7-2 to TRBJ2-3; D perhaps matches TRBD1 (6 bases). The CDR3 extends over 15 amino acids. V shed 4 bases and J shed 2 bases, with 13 bases lying between them. Germline CDR1 SGHTA, CDR2 FQGNSA. Written as DNA, the CDR3 is TGTGCCAGCAGCTGGGACACCAGGGTCACAGATACGCAGTATTTT. It yields the protein CASSWDTRVTDTQYF. Variable domain in full (rest from reference TRBV7-2 and TRBJ2-3): GAGVSQSPSNKVTEKGKDVELRCDPISGHTALYWYRQSLGQGLEFLIYFQGNSAPDKSGLPSDRFSAERTGGSVSTLTIQRTQQEDSAVYLCASSWDTRVTDTQYFGPGTRLTVL.

The genes are TRBV10-1 and TRBJ2-7; a weak D match, TRBD2 (5 bases). This CDR3 is 12 amino acids long. The ends were cut back, 10 bases at V and 6 bases at J, with 16 bases in the middle. The germline V gene has CDR1 WNHNN and CDR2 SYGVQD (reference sequence). The CDR3 nucleotides read TGCGCCAACTCTGGGCGAGGGAGCGAGCAGTACGTC. It specifies CANSGRGSEQYV.

V gene TRBV18 combines with J gene TRBJ2-1; TRBD2 agrees at 10 bases. Germline V gene lookup returns CDR1 KGHSH and CDR2 LQKENI. V was pared by 8 bases and J by 9 bases, with 13 bases of the junction left unmatched. This CDR3 is 15 amino acids long. The chain's CDR3 is CASSRGLAGDFEQFF. The CDR3 nucleotides read TGTGCCAGCAGCAGGGGGCTAGCGGGGGATTTTGAGCAGTTCTTC.

The chain carries TRBV11-2 and TRBJ2-2, with 13 bases aligning to TRBD2. CDR1 and CDR2 from the germline V gene are SGHAT and FQNNGV. The trim removed 4 bases at V and 7 bases at J, leaving 6 bases unmatched. This CDR3 comprises 16 residues. This CDR3 is CASSSGLAGANGELFF. The CDR3 bases are TGTGCCAGCAGCTCAGGACTAGCGGGGGCTAACGGGGAGCTGTTTTTT.

The chain uses TRBV19 and TRBJ2-4; D may be TRBD2 (7 bases). Trimming stripped 7 bases from V and 0 bases from J, with 25 bases between. Germline-derived CDR1 and CDR2 are LNHDA and SQIVND (reference sequence). The CDR3 loop spans 19 amino acids. CDR3 loop: CASTPPGPRGGLAKNIQYF. In nucleotides, the CDR3 is TGTGCCAGTACCCCCCCGGGACCAAGGGGGGGACTAGCCAAAAACATTCAGTACTTC.

This rearrangement joins TRBV7-8 to TRBJ1-1; tentative D call: TRBD1 (6 bases). CDR3 size: 13 residues. Trimming removed 7 bases from V and 2 bases from J, with 11 bases in between. The V gene's germline CDR1 is SGHVS and CDR2 FQNEAQ. The CDR3 here is CASTRDTNTEAFF. The CDR3, as DNA: TGTGCCAGCACACGGGACACCAACACTGAAGCTTTCTTT. Looking up the rest from reference TRBV7-8 and TRBJ1-1 gives the full variable domain: GAGVSQSPRYKVAKRGQDVALRCDPISGHVSLFWYQQALGQGPEFLTYFQNEAQLDKSGLPSDRFFAERPEGSVSTLKIQRTQQEDSAVYLCASTRDTNTEAFFGQGTRLTVV.

The chain has TRBV5-1 and TRBJ1-1; a possible D gene is TRBD1 (5 bases). CDR3 length equals 15 residues. Trimming cost V 1 base and J 3 bases, with 13 bases left between them. CDR1 is SGHRS and CDR2 is YFSETQ in the germline V gene. Written as DNA, the CDR3 is TGCGCCAGCAGCTTGCTACCAGGGTCGGACACTGAAGCTTTCTTT. It encodes CASSLLPGSDTEAFF.

Notes on this clone: At one end, the junction sequence differs from germline, possibly due to a read error. The chain has TRBV6-5 and TRBJ2-4; tentative D call: TRBD1 (7 bases). The CDR3 is made up of 12 amino acids. Germline lookup yields CDR1 MNHEY and CDR2 SVGAGI. The CDR3: CASRQQGTPTVF. The CDR3 nucleotides are TGTGCCAGCAGACAACAGGGGACTCCAACGGTTTTC.

The gene calls are TRBV20-1 and TRBJ2-7; 7 nucleotides match TRBD2. Germline CDR1 DFQATT, CDR2 SNEGSKA (reference sequence). CDR3 length equals 13 residues. Trimming removed 3 bases from V and 1 base from J; junction bases left unmatched: 3. The CDR3 here is CSASGRESYEQYF. The CDR3 DNA reads as TGCAGTGCTAGTGGGAGGGAGTCCTACGAGCAGTACTTC.

J is TRBJ1-1 and V is TRBV6-2 or TRBV6-3; TRBD1 matches 7 bases. V trimming: 4 bases; J trimming: 5 bases; junction bases outside the gene matches: 13. The germline gives CDR1 MNHEY, CDR2 SVGEGT. CDR3 length equals 16 residues. CDR3 bases: TGTGCCAGCAGTTCCCAATACAGGGGAGGACGGACTGAAGCTTTCTTT. It translates to CASSSQYRGGRTEAFF.

This clone was recorded only once. The chain joins TRBV28 to TRBJ2-3, with 8 nucleotides matching TRBD2. Germline CDR1 reads MDHEN; CDR2 reads SYDVKM. V was clipped by 6 bases and J by 0 bases; unmatched bases: 8. CDR3 length: 16 residues. CDR3 protein: CASSPGGARSTDTQYF. The CDR3, as DNA: TGTGCCAGCAGCCCCGGGGGGGCCCGTAGCACAGATACGCAGTATTTT.

The rearrangement joins TRBV12-2 to TRBJ1-5; the listed D gene, TRBD1, was not tested against the DNA. TRBV12-2 is a documented pseudogene. The CDR3 loop spans 15 amino acids. CDR3 region: CASRRGQPFNQPQHF. DNA for the CDR3: TGTGCAAGTCGTCGGGGACAGCCTTTCAATCAGCCCCAGCATTTT.

The gene calls are TRBV6-5 and TRBJ2-7; possibly TRBD2 for D (5 bases). Germline V gene sequence: CDR1 MNHEY, CDR2 SVGAGI. The V gene lost 6 bases and the J gene lost 4 bases, with 7 bases spanning the gap. The CDR3 has 11 residues. CDR3 DNA: TGTGCCAGCAGAGAGGGATACGAGCAGTACTTC. This gives the protein CASREGYEQYF.

This clone was seen only once. This chain links TRBV5-4 with TRBJ2-3; D unresolved. The germline gives CDR1 SGHNT, CDR2 YYREEE (reference sequence). V lost 5 bases, J lost 2 bases, and 6 bases lay in between. CDR3 length: 12 residues. The CDR3 reads CASSTNTDTQYF. For the CDR3, the DNA is TGTGCCAGCAGTACTAACACAGATACGCAGTATTTT.

The rearrangement joins TRBV2 to TRBJ2-7, with D possibly matching TRBD2 (6 bases). Between the trimmed V and J ends, which lost 1 base and 5 bases, there was a span of 15 bases. This CDR3 region has 15 residues. Looked up from germline, CDR1 is SNHLY and CDR2 is FYNNEI. CDR3 in amino acids: CASSEVAGSLDEQYV. The DNA of the CDR3 is TGTGCCAGCAGTGAAGTTGCGGGGTCCCTAGACGAGCAGTACGTC.

The CDR3 is CASSSGQGKANYGYTF. The CDR3 nucleotides read TGTGCCAGCAGCTCGGGACAGGGAAAAGCTAACTATGGCTACACCTTC. The chain employs TRBV7-6 and TRBJ1-2; TRBD1 matches at 9 bases. Germline CDR1 SGHVS, CDR2 FNYEAQ. With V trimmed by 4 bases and J by 0 bases, 6 bases remained unmatched. The CDR3 runs 16 residues.

The chain recombines TRBV21-1 with TRBJ2-7; TRBD2 is taken as the D call from the table, unchecked against the DNA. TRBV21-1 is tagged as a pseudogene. This CDR3 has 14 residues. The CDR3 DNA follows: TGTGCCAGCGAGGGCGGGGGTTCTTCCTACGAGCAGTACGTC. Translating it yields CASEGGGSSYEQYV.

The chain combines TRBV19 with TRBJ1-1; 11 nucleotides line up with TRBD1. J was trimmed by 4 bases and V by 6 bases; bases with no gene match: 7. The germline V gene has CDR1 LNHDA and CDR2 SQIVND (reference sequence). The CDR3 contains 15 residues. CDR3 in DNA: TGTGCCAGTAGCCTTGGGACAGGGGGGCGCACTGAAGCTTTCTTT. It is translated as CASSLGTGGRTEAFF.

The chain couples TRBV12-3 or TRBV12-4 to TRBJ1-3; D not resolved. The V gene lost 2 bases and the J gene lost 3 bases, with 5 bases spanning the gap. The CDR3 length is 13 residues. As DNA, the CDR3 is TGTGCCAGCAGTTTAATATATGGAAACACCATATATTTT. This sequence encodes CASSLIYGNTIYF.

This chain links TRBV7-9 with TRBJ2-5; TRBD2 matches 8 bases. CDR1 is SEHNR, CDR2 FQNEAQ, per germline (reference sequence). After removal of 7 bases from V and 5 bases from J, the junction contained 15 bases not matched to a gene. The CDR3 is made up of 16 amino acids. In DNA form, the CDR3 reads TGTGCCAGCAAATCGGCCCAGCGGGGGACTTTCGAGACCCAGTACTTC. This gives the protein CASKSAQRGTFETQYF.